The next 27 T cell receptor beta chains were all read from a single sample in a study of technical replicates of blood from a few donors. The assay was immunoSEQ multiplex PCR, and TCRdb's table has in-frame clones only and misses some. The sample includes 8,000 to 10,000 clones, 91% seen only once; the top ten take nearly 9.5%. Material: PBMCs. The receptor set was obtained from a human donor in good health.

This chain links TRBV19 with TRBJ2-1; 9 bases map to TRBD2. In germline, CDR1 is LNHDA, CDR2 SQIVND (reference sequence). This CDR3 has 16 amino acids. Losses at the gene ends were 2 bases for V and 7 bases for J; bases not matched to a gene: 9. This CDR3 reads CASSIIPSGILNEQFF. As DNA, the CDR3 is TGTGCCAGTAGTATAATCCCTAGCGGGATTCTTAATGAGCAGTTCTTC.

The V call is TRBV2, the J call TRBJ1-2; D may be TRBD1 (5 bases). Trimming removed 6 bases from V and 5 bases from J, with 19 bases in between. The CDR3 consists of 15 residues. Germline V gene lookup returns CDR1 SNHLY and CDR2 FYNNEI. The DNA of the CDR3 is TGTGCCAGCAGAGCAGGGAACTCCCGGCTTTATGGCTACACCTTC. Translation: CASRAGNSRLYGYTF.

The V call is TRBV11-2, the J call TRBJ2-3, with D perhaps TRBD1 (5 bases). The ends were cut back, 6 bases at V and 0 bases at J, with 10 bases in the middle. Germline V CDR1 and CDR2: SGHAT, FQNNGV. The CDR3 totals 14 residues. CDR3 DNA sequence: TGTGCCAGCAGGACAGAAACTAGCACAGATACGCAGTATTTT. Amino acid sequence: CASRTETSTDTQYF.

This chain uses TRBV6-6 with TRBJ1-4, with 8 bases fitting TRBD1. Germline CDR1 and CDR2: MNHNY and SVGAGI (reference sequence). V shed 2 bases, J shed 10 bases, and the junction held 12 bases outside the gene matches. The CDR3 contains 16 residues. The CDR3 nucleotides read TGTGCCAGCAGTTACACCACACAGGGGGTTCAGGGAAAACTGTTTTTT. Translating gives CASSYTTQGVQGKLFF.

The chain recombines TRBV6-5 with TRBJ2-5, with a possible D match to TRBD2 (5 bases). The ends were cut back, 6 bases at V and 7 bases at J, with 18 bases in the middle. The CDR3 has 14 amino acids. Germline V gene lookup returns CDR1 MNHEY and CDR2 SVGAGI. The DNA for the CDR3 is TGTGCCAGCAGCCTCGGGATTTCCGTAGGGACCCAGTACTTC. Its translation: CASSLGISVGTQYF.

This clone occurred once. This chain connects TRBV28 to TRBJ1-4; D might be TRBD1 (5 bases). Per the germline V gene, CDR1 is MDHEN and CDR2 is SYDVKM. Between the trimmed V and J ends, which lost 6 bases and 7 bases, there was a span of 15 bases. This CDR3 is 14 amino acids long. The CDR3 here is CASRGQGSGEKLFF. Here the CDR3 DNA reads TGTGCCAGCAGGGGTCAGGGTTCTGGTGAAAAACTGTTTTTT.

The V call is TRBV6-5, the J call TRBJ2-1; 7 nucleotides match TRBD2. The junction had 10 bases not matched to a gene; V was cut back by 4 bases and J by 4 bases. Germline CDR1 reads MNHEY; CDR2 reads SVGAGI. The CDR3 loop spans 16 amino acids. CDR3 residues: CASSFHASGPYNEQFF. The DNA of the CDR3 is TGTGCCAGCAGTTTCCATGCTAGCGGCCCATACAATGAGCAGTTCTTC.

The rearrangement joins TRBV11-2 to TRBJ2-5; TRBD1 is a possible D gene (6 bases). This CDR3 comprises 13 residues. V gave up 3 bases and J gave up 1 base, with 6 bases separating them. Per the germline V gene, CDR1 is SGHAT and CDR2 is FQNNGV. The CDR3 is CASSLDSQETQYF. CDR3 nucleotides: TGTGCCAGCAGCTTGGACAGCCAAGAGACCCAGTACTTC.

The chain employs TRBV6-1 and TRBJ2-2, with D possibly being TRBD1 (6 bases). The CDR3 spans 14 residues. CDR1 and CDR2 (germline): MNHNS, SASEGT. Trimming removed 7 bases at V and 0 bases at J, with 9 bases between. In DNA, the CDR3 is TGTGCCAGCAAAGGGACATCGAACACCGGGGAGCTGTTTTTT. Protein: CASKGTSNTGELFF.

This chain links TRBV18 with TRBJ2-5; 8 nucleotides align to TRBD1. This CDR3 region has 13 residues. Looked up from germline, CDR1 is KGHSH and CDR2 is LQKENI. V lost 5 bases and J lost 5; bases outside the gene matches: 4. The CDR3 DNA reads TGTGCCAGCTCATCAGCAGGGGGCGAGACCCAGTACTTC. Amino acids: CASSSAGGETQYF.

The chain carries TRBV2 and TRBJ2-5; 7 bases agree with TRBD2. There are 13 residues in the CDR3. Germline V gives CDR1 SNHLY, CDR2 FYNNEI. V was pared by 6 bases and J by 2 bases, with 3 bases of the junction left unmatched. CDR3 loop: CASRDSGQETQYF. The CDR3 nucleotides are TGTGCCAGCAGGGATAGCGGGCAAGAGACCCAGTACTTC.

This clone appeared a single time. The gene calls are TRBV6-5 and TRBJ2-7, with D perhaps matching TRBD2 (6 bases). Trimming shortened V by 4 bases and J by 0 bases, and 10 bases separated the two germline ends. The CDR3 extends over 14 amino acids. Germline V gene lookup returns CDR1 MNHEY and CDR2 SVGAGI. The CDR3 nucleotides are TGTGCCAGCAGTTGGATCGGGGGCTCCTACGAGCAGTACTTC. This encodes CASSWIGGSYEQYF.

This clone showed up just once. The chain carries TRBV6-1 and TRBJ2-3, with a tentative D call TRBD1 (5 bases). There are 13 residues in the CDR3. V was trimmed by 11 bases and J by 2 bases, leaving 14 bases between them. CDR1 and CDR2 (germline): MNHNS, SASEGT. CDR3 in amino acids: CAGSGLNTDTQYF. CDR3 DNA sequence: TGTGCCGGCTCAGGGCTTAACACAGATACGCAGTATTTT.

The chain uses TRBV28 and TRBJ1-2, with TRBD1 matching 7 bases. The CDR3 consists of 14 residues. Germline V lookup: CDR1 MDHEN, CDR2 SYDVKM. V lost 7 bases and J lost 7; bases outside the gene matches: 12. CDR3 residues: CASNPGQTRGGYTF. Here the CDR3 DNA reads TGTGCCAGCAACCCGGGACAGACCAGGGGTGGCTACACCTTC.

This clone has only one observation. This chain connects TRBV30 to TRBJ2-7; the D is unclear. CDR3 length equals 11 residues. The germline V and J ends were trimmed by 3 bases and 5 bases, with 8 bases remaining between them. The V gene's germline CDR1 is GTSNPN and CDR2 SVGIG (reference sequence). The CDR3 here is CAWSASDEQYF. Here the CDR3 DNA reads TGTGCCTGGAGCGCCTCGGACGAGCAGTACTTC.

This clone was recorded only once. The chain links TRBV6-4 to TRBJ2-2; D is possibly TRBD2 (6 bases). Between the trimmed V and J ends, which lost 4 bases and 3 bases, there was a span of 6 bases. The germline gives CDR1 MRHNA, CDR2 SNTAGT. The CDR3 is 13 residues long. CDR3 in amino acids: CASSAGDTGELFF. As DNA, the CDR3 is TGTGCCAGCAGTGCGGGAGACACCGGGGAGCTGTTTTTT.

The chain couples TRBV7-9 to TRBJ2-2; 9 nucleotides agree with TRBD2. Germline trimming cut 5 bases from V and 1 base from J; bases unmatched to any gene: 2. The CDR3 covers 15 residues. The germline V gene has CDR1 SEHNR and CDR2 FQNEAQ (reference sequence). CDR3 coding DNA: TGTGCCAGCAGCCGACTAGCGGAGAACACCGGGGAGCTGTTTTTT. It encodes CASSRLAENTGELFF.

The chain links TRBV5-1 to TRBJ2-1; weak D call: TRBD2 (6 bases). The CDR3 spans 16 residues. Trimming took off 4 bases at V and 0 bases at J, with 14 bases between the two ends. Germline V gene sequence: CDR1 SGHRS, CDR2 YFSETQ. CDR3 in amino acids: CASSLNPSVSYNEQFF. The CDR3 DNA reads as TGCGCCAGCAGCCTAAACCCTAGCGTCTCCTACAATGAGCAGTTCTTC.

This CDR3 is CASSIAGGTDTQYF. In nucleotides, the CDR3 is TGTGCCAGCAGCATAGCGGGAGGGACAGATACGCAGTATTTT. V is TRBV6-4 and J is TRBJ2-3; 11 bases agree with TRBD2. The CDR3 consists of 14 residues. Germline CDR1 and CDR2: MRHNA and SNTAGT. V dropped 6 bases and J dropped 3; count of bases not matched to a gene: 2.

The chain recombines TRBV30 with TRBJ2-3, with a possible D match to TRBD2 (6 bases). The CDR3 extends over 16 amino acids. Germline V CDR1 and CDR2: GTSNPN, SVGIG (reference sequence). The V and J ends lost 0 bases and 0 bases respectively, with 13 bases between them. The CDR3 region has the DNA TGTGCCTGGAGTGTCCTTAGCGGCACAAGCACAGATACGCAGTATTTT. Amino acid sequence: CAWSVLSGTSTDTQYF. Using reference TRBV30 and TRBJ2-3 for the parts outside the CDR3, the full variable domain is SQTIHQWPATLVQPVGSPLSLECTVEGTSNPNLYWYRQAAGRGLQLLFYSVGIGQISSEVPQNLSASRPQDRQFILSSKKLLLSDSGFYLCAWSVLSGTSTDTQYFGPGTRLTVL.

The CDR3 is CASSSLDRASGNTIYF. The CDR3 region has the DNA TGTGCCAGCAGTTCACTCGACAGGGCCTCTGGAAACACCATATATTTT. The chain joins TRBV7-9 to TRBJ1-3; TRBD1 matches at 7 bases. CDR3 length: 16 amino acids. V lost 6 bases and J lost 0; bases outside the gene matches: 8. From germline, CDR1 is SEHNR and CDR2 FQNEAQ (reference sequence).

The chain couples TRBV7-9 to TRBJ2-3; TRBD2 is a possible D gene (7 bases). CDR3 size: 14 residues. Per the germline V gene, CDR1 is SEHNR and CDR2 is FQNEAQ (reference sequence). Trimming pared 3 bases from V and 6 bases from J, leaving 13 bases between. The CDR3, as DNA: TGTGCCAGCAGCTTCCGGGGGGCTGGGGATACGCAGTATTTT. Translation: CASSFRGAGDTQYF.

CDR3 coding DNA: TGTGCCAGCAGCTTACGAGGACGGACAGCGACGGCGGGAGAGACCCAGTACTTC. Its translation: CASSLRGRTATAGETQYF. The chain has TRBV7-9 and TRBJ2-5, with TRBD1 as a possible D gene (6 bases). Germline values: CDR1 SEHNR, CDR2 FQNEAQ (reference sequence). The ends were cut back, 2 bases at V and 4 bases at J, with 23 bases in the middle. The CDR3 extends over 18 amino acids.

V gene TRBV9 combines with J gene TRBJ2-2; TRBD2 matches 10 bases. Germline CDR1 is SGDLS and CDR2 is YYNGEE. The CDR3 is 19 residues long. V lost 3 bases, J lost 4 bases, and 15 bases stayed unmatched. Here the CDR3 reads CASSARRAGGLLATGELFF. CDR3 bases: TGTGCCAGCAGCGCCCGGCGAGCGGGAGGGTTGTTGGCCACCGGGGAGCTGTTTTTT.

The rearrangement uses TRBV6-1 and TRBJ2-1, with 9 nucleotides matching TRBD1. The germline gives CDR1 MNHNS, CDR2 SASEGT. V was clipped by 4 bases and J by 2 bases; unmatched bases: 6. CDR3 size: 16 residues. CDR3 region: CASSALGQGPYNEQFF. DNA of the CDR3: TGTGCCAGCAGTGCCCTGGGACAGGGACCCTACAATGAGCAGTTCTTC.

This chain uses TRBV28 with TRBJ1-5; no definite D call. V lost 6 bases and J 0 bases, leaving 12 bases between the germline ends. CDR3 length equals 15 residues. Germline lookup yields CDR1 MDHEN and CDR2 SYDVKM. CDR3 nucleotide sequence: TGTGCCAGCAGATCGGACGGGAATAGCAATCAGCCCCAGCATTTT. Its translation: CASRSDGNSNQPQHF.

The chain combines TRBV12-5 with TRBJ2-1; 8 bases agree with TRBD2. The CDR3 has 21 residues. CDR1 LGHNT and CDR2 FRNRAP come from the germline V gene. J gave up 5 bases and V 0 bases, and 21 bases lay outside the gene matches. CDR3 DNA: TGTGCTAGTGGTTTGGTACGTGGACTAGCCCTGGGTTGGAGGTTGAACAATGAGCAGTTCTTC. Translated: CASGLVRGLALGWRLNNEQFF.